This T cell receptor beta chain was observed in a study of cytomegalovirus exposure and HLA in healthy donors. The study, taken as a whole, reports: It was reportedly the case that the classifier diagnosed cytomegalovirus status with high specificity and sensitivity.

This clone was seen more than once but under ten times. Its specificity is not known. In germline, CDR1 is MNHEY, CDR2 SMNVEV (reference sequence). V was shortened by 6 bases and J by 1 base, with 12 bases between the two germline ends. The CDR3 runs to 14 residues. Both 60 Vbeta primers and 13 Jbeta primers went into the PCR. Method: immunoSEQ multiplex PCR; TCRdb's copy keeps in-frame clones and lacks some. The sample carries over 80,000 clones, 73% recorded once. The sequenced material came from PBMCs. The receptor was isolated from a man aged 35 to 55 in good health and CMV-seronegative. The J gene is TRBJ1-2, the V gene TRBV27; D possibly corresponds to TRBD1 (5 bases). The CDR3 nucleotides are TGTGCCAGCAGCCTCACGACAGATAACTATGGCTACACCTTC. This sequence encodes CASSLTTDNYGYTF.